The T cell receptor (beta chain) under discussion was sequenced for a study of shared clonotypes between healthy human individuals. Across the whole study: The donor pool was made up of a couple of women and three men aged 18 to 49.

In the source study's methods: ImmunoSEQ output held junction-only sequences without quality scores, so filtering differed. Sequenced by immunoSEQ multiplex PCR; TCRdb stores in-frame clones only, minus some. That table supplies the V and J calls and clone size; D and trimming were determined from the DNA. The data contain about 460,000 clones, around 77% of them singletons. The V gene's germline CDR1 is SGHVS and CDR2 FNYEAQ. V dropped 3 bases and J dropped 4; count of bases not matched to a gene: 11. There are 17 residues in the CDR3. Many counts were recorded for this clone. The sequenced sample consisted of PBMCs. The chain uses TRBV7-6 and TRBJ2-7, with 11 nucleotides matching TRBD1. This TCR was sampled from a woman in her forties in good health. Some clones in this sample may be carry-over from other donors' samples. The DNA for the CDR3 is TGTGCCAGCAGCTTGGGACAGGGGGGACTAGGAGGTTACGAGCAGTACTTC. Translation: CASSLGQGGLGGYEQYF.